This T cell receptor beta chain was observed in a study of cytomegalovirus exposure and HLA in healthy donors. Study as a whole: Membership in the Caucasian-associated ancestry cluster was found for around four fifths of around 380 genotyped donors. Regarding the study as a whole: Earlier results showed most TCR beta V segments being productive about 87% or about 30% of the time. Later work showed greater clonal expansion in HLA-associated TCR beta chains than in equally common others.

This CDR3 has 14 amino acids. Deletions cut 0 bases from V and 2 bases from J, with 9 bases between. Germline CDR1 is SGHRS and CDR2 is YFSETQ. PCR amplification relied on 60 Vbeta primers (plus 13 Jbeta primers). The protocol was immunoSEQ multiplex PCR, while the TCRdb copy is restricted to in-frame clones and leaves out a portion. This table holds approximately 90,000 clones, roughly three fifths found once. This clone was counted only a few times. The antigen remains unidentified. The receptor's source is a woman aged 25 to 39 in good health and CMV-seronegative. The material sequenced was PBMCs. The chain joins TRBV5-1 to TRBJ2-7; the D is unclear. The CDR3 region is CASSLGHWAYEQYF. As DNA, the CDR3 is TGCGCCAGCAGCTTGGGACACTGGGCCTACGAGCAGTACTTC. The whole variable domain, filled in from reference TRBV5-1 and TRBJ2-7, reads KAGVTQTPRYLIKTRGQQVTLSCSPISGHRSVSWYQQTPGQGLQFLFEYFSETQRNKGNFPGRFSGRQFSNSRSEMNVSTLELGDSALYLCASSLGHWAYEQYFGPGTRLTVT.